This TCR beta chain was retrieved from a study of T cell responses to AZD1222 COVID-19 vaccine. The study's findings and limits: The donor group comprised mostly white British people and more females; the analysis possibly underestimated clonal diversity.

The germline V gene has CDR1 GTSNPN and CDR2 SVGIG (reference sequence). V lost 2 bases to trimming and J lost 4 bases, with 18 bases between them. This CDR3 has 15 amino acids. Some clones are missing from TCRdb's copy, which holds only in-frame ones; the method was immunoSEQ multiplex PCR. The table includes some 200,000 clones, 85% to 95% detected once. This clone was found a few times. Its antigen is as yet unknown. The TCR was taken from an adult in good health. This specimen consisted of peripheral blood, obtained on day 0 of MenACWY control vaccination. The chain employs TRBV30 and TRBJ2-7; perhaps TRBD1 as D (6 bases). The CDR3 DNA sequence: TGTGCCTGGAGTCCCGGCCAGGGGTTTAAGTACGAGCAGTACTTC. This gives the protein CAWSPGQGFKYEQYF.